This T cell receptor beta chain was retrieved from a study of cytomegalovirus exposure and HLA in healthy donors. General study findings and limits: A few chains linked to CMV were shown in vitro to be specific for CMV antigens. Later genetic work tied a missense DCLRE1C variant to beta-chain V and J trimming.

PCR amplification relied on 60 Vbeta primers (plus 13 Jbeta primers). In the original workflow: Some 10 million of the 75 million to 95 million unique TCR beta chains counted in a later analysis were shared. Libraries were prepared by immunoSEQ multiplex PCR; TCRdb keeps only in-frame clonotypes and omits some of them. The V and J calls and clone size are taken from that table; D and trimming were inferred from the DNA. Among under 150,000 clones, about two thirds were seen once, and the ten largest hold 2% to 3%. The CDR3 covers 17 residues. Deletions cut 0 bases from V and 5 bases from J, with 19 bases between. CDR1 MGHRA and CDR2 YSYEKL come from the germline V gene. Comment on this clone: The target antigen is unknown.

J is TRBJ2-5 and V is TRBV4-1; a possible D gene is TRBD2 (6 bases). The specimen sequenced was PBMCs. This receptor was identified in a woman aged 55-69 years in good health and CMV-seropositive. CDR3 in DNA: TGCGCCAGCAGCCAAGATCCCGGACTCGCGGGGAGGGAGACCCAGTACTTC. The encoded protein is CASSQDPGLAGRETQYF.